Each of the 8 T cell receptor beta chains below was sequenced from the same sample in a study of T cell repertoires in cytomegalovirus infection. TCRdb called the reads again in MiXCR, with one record for every CDR3 protein. The sample shows under 350,000 distinct CDR3 sequences, around 10% of them seen only once. The sample taken for sequencing was PBMCs. The receptors were gathered from a human donor in good health (CMV status not recorded). Some clones in this sample may be carry-over from other donors' samples.

The chain couples TRBV7-4 to TRBJ1-4; D remains unclear. Trimming removed 1 base from V and 8 bases from J, with 14 bases in between. The CDR3 is 15 residues long. Germline values: CDR1 SGHVT, CDR2 SQSDAQ. The CDR3 is CASSLEGISGEKLFF. CDR3 DNA: TGTGCCAGCAGCTTAGAGGGAATTTCGGGAGAAAAACTGTTTTTT. Filled out from reference TRBV7-4 and TRBJ1-4, the complete variable domain reads GAGVSQSPRYKVAKRGRDVALRCDSISGHVTLYWYRQTLGQGSEVLTYSQSDAQRDKSGRPSGRFSAERPERSVSTLKIQRTEQGDSAVYLCASSLEGISGEKLFFGSGTQLSVL.

This chain connects TRBV25-1 to TRBJ2-4; weak D call: TRBD1 (6 bases). CDR3 length: 12 amino acids. CDR1 MGHDK and CDR2 SYGVNS come from the germline V gene. Trimming left V 8 bases short and J 13 bases short, with 18 bases between. Here the CDR3 reads CASRGGGRQQYF. The CDR3, as DNA: TGTGCCAGCCGAGGGGGTGGCAGGCAGCAGTACTTC.

This clonotype was found many times. The V call is TRBV5-1, the J call TRBJ2-7; tentatively, D is TRBD1 or TRBD2 (6 bases each). The V end was cut by 1 base, the J end by 10 bases, with 12 bases between. In germline, CDR1 is SGHRS, CDR2 YFSETQ. The CDR3 covers 12 residues. CDR3 amino acids: CASSLNSGAQYF. CDR3 bases: TGCGCCAGCAGCTTGAATTCGGGGGCCCAGTACTTC.

This clonotype has at least ten counts. The chain carries TRBV2 and TRBJ2-2; tentative D call: TRBD1 (7 bases). CDR3 size: 12 residues. Germline V gene lookup returns CDR1 SNHLY and CDR2 FYNNEI. CDR3 loop: CVSQGGTGELFF. The CDR3 DNA follows: TGTGTTTCCCAGGGGGGCACCGGGGAGCTGTTTTTT.

The table lists this clonotype with many counts. V gene TRBV28 combines with J gene TRBJ2-5, with a possible D match to TRBD2 (5 bases). The V and J ends lost 2 bases and 1 base respectively, with 5 bases between them. The CDR3 spans 13 residues. Germline V gene data show CDR1 as MDHEN and CDR2 as SYDVKM. The CDR3 loop reads CASSLGLQETQYF. The CDR3 DNA follows: TGTGCCAGCAGTTTAGGACTCCAAGAGACCCAGTACTTC.

This clonotype was recorded many times. The J gene is TRBJ2-7, the V gene TRBV28; no reliable D call. CDR1 and CDR2 from the germline V gene are MDHEN and SYDVKM. V was pared by 5 bases and J by 4 bases, with 21 bases between. The CDR3 spans 16 residues. The DNA for the CDR3 is TGTGCCAGCAGTCCCCGGGCCCCCACGACTCAGTACGAGCAGTACGTC. Translated, it gives CASSPRAPTTQYEQYV.

This clonotype has a count of ten or more. This rearrangement joins TRBV7-2 to TRBJ1-4; weak D call: TRBD1 (6 bases). This CDR3 contains 13 residues. V was trimmed by 0 bases and J by 15 bases, leaving 14 bases between them. Germline CDR1 SGHTA, CDR2 FQGNSA. CDR3 nucleotides: TGTGCCAGCAGCTTAGCTTACGGACAGAGGGTGTTTTTT. The encoded protein is CASSLAYGQRVFF.

In its sample, this clonotype was seen many times. The rearrangement links TRBV27 to TRBJ2-7; perhaps TRBD1 as D (5 bases). The CDR3 runs to 13 residues. The germline gives CDR1 MNHEY, CDR2 SMNVEV (reference sequence). The CDR3 DNA reads TGTGCCAGCAGTTTAACCCCTCGACAGCTCGAGCACGTC. Translated, it gives CASSLTPRQLEHV.